This paragraph reports one TCR beta chain. Its antigen remains undetermined. One base away there is no much larger clone; base qualities are not given. Libraries were constructed by RACE. The sequencer was a NextSeq 500. During library preparation, unique molecular identifiers were attached to individual cDNA molecules so that TCRs could be counted in a quantitative, reproducible way. Each blood RNA sample was used to sequence both TCR alpha and TCR beta chains. From the authors' description of their analysis: A median of about 100,000 TCRs per sample was observed, with a range of 23,224 to 690,600. The Decombinator software suite was used to annotate V, J and CDR3 in the TCR reads. To make PS versus PT1 abundance plots, every sample was subsampled to the same number of TCRs (28,000). TCRs were defined as expanded if absent before sensitization and observed at least eight times at the 2-week time point. Through fastp at Q25 and MiXCR, TCRdb rebuilt clones from the public reads, retaining in-frame beta chains. Rows with a matching CDR3 protein are joined into one entry that keeps the most common DNA and genes. The V and J calls were not made by the authors but by TCRdb's processing. The sample includes roughly 360,000 distinct CDR3 sequences, with roughly 4.8% observed a single time. The ten top clones hold about 2.1% of the sample.

The label giving this sample's time point can be read as: patch test 1, 2 weeks after DPC sensitization. Per the publication, the treatment or condition label means: therapeutic diphenylcyclopropenone sensitization with weekly scalp DPC. Blood at each patch-test visit was drawn before the patch test was applied. Patients were considered eligible if aged 18 to 70, diagnosed with alopecia and deemed suitable for DPC therapy, and patients were excluded if pregnant. Total RNA was extracted from unfractionated whole blood collected in Tempus Blood RNA tubes. The germline V gene (reference sequence) supplies CDR1 SGHNT and CDR2 YYREEE. The CDR3 runs 12 amino acids, cysteine and phenylalanine included. Of the read, only the CDR3 DNA is kept; its 36 bases are in frame from base 1. Between the V and J ends, shortened by 6 bases and 2 bases respectively, the junction contains 9 bases. The sample comes from a study of human T cells and chemical hapten exposure (dated by TCRdb to the early 2020s). In the study overall: For sensitization, 2% DPC in acetone was applied to a 2 cm by 2 cm area of upper inner arm skin. Patients additionally received weekly therapeutic DPC doses to the scalp throughout the roughly 25-week study period. Patch tests used Finn chambers with 0.01% DPC on the upper back, scored after 6 days by International Contact Dermatitis Research Group standards. The patient cohort, mostly female, included alopecia areata with under or over 50% scalp involvement, alopecia totalis and alopecia universalis. The libraries were sequenced as a pool, and the TCR yield per sample differed mostly because of small variations in library volumes within the pool. This study followed changes in the peripheral blood TCR repertoire in vivo during primary and secondary sensitization of alopecia patients to the hapten diphenylcyclopropenone (DPC). Patient blood was sampled pre-sensitization (week 0) and at 2, 6 and about 24 weeks after DPC sensitization. For TCR sequencing, blood came from 25 to 30 alopecia patients at anywhere from one to four time points (pre-sensitization, 2, 6 and 24 weeks). Findings and caveats that apply to the study as a whole: No change with DPC sensitization was found in the number of TCRs above 1 in 1000 frequency, and no evidence of global repertoire structure alterations was found. Because all patients had alopecia, a presumed autoimmune disease, the immune response of the patients might differ from that of healthy individuals. After repeated subsampling, the strength of the expansion versus patch-test correlation and the threshold at which it became significant changed. Compared with pre-sensitization or healthy control sets, expanded TCRs formed significantly more large CDR3 similarity clusters, which is consistent with antigen-driven responses. Patch test score correlated positively with the number of PT1 expanded TCRs, reaching significance at thresholds 8, 16 and 32 but not at 4.

The TCR sequence derives from a woman in her 50s with alopecia areata. Some clones in this sample may be carry-over from other donors' samples. The rearranged segments are TRBV5-4 and TRBJ2-7; too little of a D gene remains to name it. This material consisted of whole blood, taken in connection with sensitization to the hapten diphenylcyclopropenone (DPC). The CDR3 in this case is CASTPGTYEQYF. The DNA sequence follows: TGTGCCAGCACCCCCGGAACCTACGAGCAGTACTTC.